Presented here are 27 T cell receptor beta chains from one specimen sequenced in a study of long-term antiretroviral therapy in people with HIV. Researchers report immunoSEQ v3.0 was run at survey level. Clones were sequenced by immunoSEQ multiplex PCR, and TCRdb holds only the in-frame ones, with some missing. Among tens of thousands of clones listed, under 85% were seen once. Material: unsorted PBMCs, obtained 3 years after starting antiretroviral therapy. These receptor sequences come from a man aged 40-49 years with HIV.

This clone turned up a few times. The J gene is TRBJ2-7, the V gene TRBV10-3, with 7 bases matching TRBD2. Germline CDR1 and CDR2: ENHRY and SYGVKD. The CDR3 covers 15 residues. The J segment lost 5 bases and the V segment lost 5 bases, leaving 12 bases of the junction unmatched. The CDR3 DNA reads as TGTGCCATCAGTCCTCGAGGACTAGAATTCGACGAGCAGTACTTC. This sequence encodes CAISPRGLEFDEQYF.

The chain recombines TRBV7-6 with TRBJ1-1, with D possibly being TRBD1 (6 bases). Germline CDR1 SGHVS, CDR2 FNYEAQ. Between the trimmed V and J ends, which lost 1 base and 0 bases, there was a span of 9 bases. This CDR3 region has 15 residues. CDR3 in DNA: TGTGCCAGCAGCTTAGAGGACAGCCTGAACACTGAAGCTTTCTTT. Translated: CASSLEDSLNTEAFF.

J is TRBJ2-7 and V is TRBV6-1, with 11 bases fitting TRBD1. The V and J ends lost 1 base and 5 bases, in that order; junction bases with no gene match: 4. From germline, CDR1 is MNHNS and CDR2 SASEGT. The CDR3 loop spans 15 amino acids. CDR3 nucleotide sequence: TGTGCCAGCAGTGAAGTGGGGACAGGGGGAAACGAGCAGTACTTC. Its protein product is CASSEVGTGGNEQYF.

The chain has TRBV23-1 and TRBJ1-2; D call uncertain. TRBV23-1 is an open reading frame whose function is uncertain. The ends were cut back, 0 bases at V and 4 bases at J, with 9 bases in the middle. The CDR3 sequence is 14 residues long. CDR3 DNA: TGCGCCAGCAGTCAATCGTTACGGACCTATGGCTACACCTTC. Translated, it gives CASSQSLRTYGYTF.

The V gene is TRBV10-3, the J gene TRBJ2-2; 10 positions agree with TRBD2. Germline V gene lookup returns CDR1 ENHRY and CDR2 SYGVKD. The CDR3 consists of 16 residues. Trimming took 8 bases from V and 4 from J; bases not matched to a gene: 10. The CDR3, as DNA: TGTGCCATCTCGGGACTAGCGATCGGGAGCACCGGGGAGCTGTTTTTT. It yields the protein CAISGLAIGSTGELFF.

V gene TRBV11-1 combines with J gene TRBJ2-7; 8 bases are a match to TRBD2. Trimming at V came to 5 bases and at J to 1 base, leaving 4 bases not matched to a gene. The CDR3 is 14 residues long. Germline assignment: CDR1 SGHAT and CDR2 FQDESV (reference sequence). CDR3 sequence (DNA): TGTGCCAGCAGCCGGACTAGCTCTTCCTACGAGCAGTACTTC. It encodes CASSRTSSSYEQYF.

The CDR3, as DNA: TGCGCCAGCAGTGAGTCGATCCCCTTGTCTGGAAACACCATATATTTT. Its protein product is CASSESIPLSGNTIYF. The chain combines TRBV10-2 with TRBJ1-3; unclear D gene. The CDR3 totals 16 residues. Trimming cost V 0 bases and J 1 base, with 10 bases left between them. Germline CDR1 is WSHSY and CDR2 is SAAADI.

The rearrangement uses TRBV7-8 and TRBJ1-1, with D tentatively TRBD1 (5 bases). Trimming left V 0 bases short and J 10 bases short, with 18 bases between. The CDR3 is 15 residues long. Germline CDR1 and CDR2: SGHVS and FQNEAQ. The CDR3 nucleotides are TGTGCCAGCAGCTTAGCGAAAGGGGCTAAATGGGGAGCTTTCTTT. Translating gives CASSLAKGAKWGAFF.

CDR3 loop: CASRTSGTTDIQYF. In DNA form, the CDR3 reads TGTGCCAGCAGGACCTCCGGGACAACTGACATTCAGTACTTC. The V gene is TRBV2, the J gene TRBJ2-4; a weak D match, TRBD1 (6 bases). Germline assignment: CDR1 SNHLY and CDR2 FYNNEI. The V end was cut by 6 bases, the J end by 8 bases, with 17 bases between. The CDR3 loop spans 14 amino acids.

Only one count was recorded for this clone. The genes are TRBV7-9 and TRBJ2-5, with D possibly being TRBD2 (6 bases). The CDR3 covers 14 residues. V was shortened by 5 bases and J by 5 bases, with 15 bases between the two germline ends. Germline CDR1 reads SEHNR; CDR2 reads FQNEAQ (reference sequence). Here the CDR3 DNA reads TGTGCCAGCAGCCGCGGGCAGGGAGGCGAGACCCAGTACTTC. Its protein is CASSRGQGGETQYF.

This chain joins TRBV4-1 and TRBJ1-6; TRBD1 agrees at 9 bases. The V gene's germline CDR1 is MGHRA and CDR2 YSYEKL. J was trimmed by 0 bases and V by 1 base; bases with no gene match: 10. The CDR3 has 20 residues. The CDR3 is CASSQVMGTGMSSYNSPLHF. The CDR3 region has the DNA TGCGCCAGCAGCCAAGTAATGGGGACAGGGATGAGCTCCTATAATTCACCCCTCCACTTT.

The CDR3, as DNA: TGCGCCAGCAGCTTGGGTTCCCGGACCTCCTATGGCTACACCTTC. This gives the protein CASSLGSRTSYGYTF. The chain recombines TRBV5-1 with TRBJ1-2, with D uncertain. The germline V gene has CDR1 SGHRS and CDR2 YFSETQ. This CDR3 is 15 amino acids long. V lost 0 bases and J lost 4, with 13 bases in between.

The chain carries TRBV4-1 and TRBJ1-2; the D gene is possibly TRBD1 (5 bases). V gave up 4 bases and J gave up 6 bases, with 15 bases separating them. CDR1 and CDR2 (germline): MGHRA, YSYEKL. This CDR3 is 14 amino acids long. The CDR3 sequence: CASSPDSLPNGYTF. The CDR3 bases are TGCGCCAGCAGCCCAGACAGTCTACCTAATGGCTACACCTTC.

The chain joins TRBV7-9 to TRBJ2-2; 12 bases match TRBD2. The CDR3 runs 16 residues. V was pared by 5 bases and J by 8 bases, with 9 bases of the junction left unmatched. Germline-derived CDR1 and CDR2 are SEHNR and FQNEAQ (reference sequence). The CDR3 DNA is TGTGCCAGCAGCCACCGACTAGCGGGGGACTGGGGGGAGCTGTTTTTT. It yields the protein CASSHRLAGDWGELFF.

The chain couples TRBV11-1 to TRBJ2-1; 8 positions match TRBD2. Germline loops: CDR1 SGHAT, CDR2 FQDESV (reference sequence). V shed 2 bases, J shed 9 bases, and the junction held 9 bases outside the gene matches. CDR3 size: 15 residues. CDR3 nucleotide sequence: TGTGCCAGCAGCTTAAGCGGGAGTTCCATTAGTGAGCAGTTCTTC. Residues: CASSLSGSSISEQFF.

V is TRBV7-9 and J is TRBJ2-1, with TRBD2 matching over 14 bases. The CDR3 has 16 residues. Germline V gives CDR1 SEHNR, CDR2 FQNEAQ (reference sequence). Trimming cost V 3 bases and J 8 bases; bases outside gene matches: 6. The CDR3 region is CASSFSGTSGSDEQFF. The CDR3 DNA follows: TGTGCCAGCAGCTTTTCAGGGACTAGCGGGAGTGATGAGCAGTTCTTC.

This clone was detected only a few times. The J gene is TRBJ2-3, the V gene TRBV11-3, with D maybe TRBD2 (6 bases). The V and J ends lost 7 bases and 5 bases respectively, with 7 bases between them. There are 11 residues in the CDR3. Germline values: CDR1 SGHNT, CDR2 YENEEA. The CDR3 spells CASTGGDTQYF. CDR3 sequence (DNA): TGTGCCAGCACCGGGGGAGATACGCAGTATTTT.

The chain has TRBV30 and TRBJ1-3, with 9 bases lining up with TRBD1. J was trimmed by 0 bases and V by 2 bases; bases with no gene match: 11. The CDR3 totals 18 residues. CDR1 is GTSNPN, CDR2 SVGIG, per germline (reference sequence). The CDR3, as DNA: TGTGCCTGGAGTAGACTAACCGGGACAGGGCGCTCTGGAAACACCATATATTTT. Encoded protein: CAWSRLTGTGRSGNTIYF.

The chain employs TRBV7-9 and TRBJ1-2; no firm D call. The V gene's germline CDR1 is SEHNR and CDR2 FQNEAQ (reference sequence). The V end lost 1 base, the J end lost 0 bases, and 6 bases lay between the germline ends. The CDR3 has 14 amino acids. The CDR3 sequence is CASSLGSTNYGYTF. The CDR3 DNA follows: TGTGCCAGCAGCTTAGGAAGTACTAACTATGGCTACACCTTC.

The V call is TRBV11-2, the J call TRBJ1-3, with 9 bases lining up with TRBD1. CDR3 length equals 15 residues. Per germline, CDR1 SGHAT and CDR2 FQNNGV. V shed 4 bases, J shed 4 bases, and the junction held 5 bases outside the gene matches. CDR3 in amino acids: CASSSTGGRGNTIYF. In DNA, the CDR3 is TGTGCCAGCAGCTCTACAGGGGGCCGGGGAAACACCATATATTTT.

V usage is TRBV6-5 and J usage is TRBJ2-3; D is possibly TRBD2 (6 bases). V lost 6 bases and J lost 2, with 12 bases in between. The CDR3 loop spans 14 amino acids. Germline-derived CDR1 and CDR2 are MNHEY and SVGAGI. The DNA of the CDR3 is TGTGCCAGCAGAAGCGGACTACCCACAGATACGCAGTATTTT. The encoded protein is CASRSGLPTDTQYF.

The V call is TRBV6-1, the J call TRBJ2-4; D ambiguous. In germline, CDR1 is MNHNS, CDR2 SASEGT. V lost 6 bases, J lost 9 bases, and 15 bases lay in between. The CDR3 contains 13 residues. Here the CDR3 reads CASSSGEVGIQYF. CDR3 DNA: TGTGCCAGCAGCAGTGGAGAGGTTGGCATTCAGTACTTC.

This clone was observed a few times. The V call is TRBV18, the J call TRBJ1-5; TRBD1 matches 7 bases. The CDR3 covers 14 residues. Germline V CDR1 and CDR2: KGHSH, LQKENI. With V trimmed by 5 bases and J by 5 bases, 6 bases remained unmatched. In DNA form, the CDR3 reads TGTGCCAGCTCAGAACAGGGGAGCCATCAGCCCCAGCATTTT. This encodes CASSEQGSHQPQHF.

J is TRBJ1-6 and V is TRBV27, with 8 bases lining up with TRBD1. With 7 bases clipped from V and 10 bases from J, the junction kept 15 bases outside the gene matches. The CDR3 has 16 amino acids. Germline loops: CDR1 MNHEY, CDR2 SMNVEV (reference sequence). The chain's CDR3 is CASTLTPGGKGSPLHF. In nucleotides, the CDR3 is TGTGCCAGCACCCTAACCCCAGGGGGCAAAGGATCACCCCTCCACTTT.

This chain uses TRBV11-2 with TRBJ2-5; 7 bases line up with TRBD1. Germline V gene lookup returns CDR1 SGHAT and CDR2 FQNNGV. V shed 5 bases, J shed 5 bases, and the junction held 5 bases outside the gene matches. The CDR3 length is 13 residues. The CDR3 DNA is TGTGCCAGCAGCCGACAGGGTTTGGAGACCCAGTACTTC. Translation: CASSRQGLETQYF.

CDR3 sequence: CASSPISRWKITGELFF. The CDR3 region has the DNA TGTGCCAGCAGCCCCATATCCCGTTGGAAGATCACCGGGGAGCTGTTTTTT. The V gene is TRBV13, the J gene TRBJ2-2; D remains unclear. V was pared by 5 bases and J by 4 bases, with 20 bases between. The germline V gene encodes CDR1 PRHDT and CDR2 FYEKMQ (reference sequence). The CDR3 loop spans 17 amino acids. The variable domain in full, completed from reference TRBV13 and TRBJ2-2, reads AAGVIQSPRHLIKEKRETATLKCYPIPRHDTVYWYQQGPGQDPQFLISFYEKMQSDKGSIPDRFSAQQFSDYHSELNMSSLELGDSALYFCASSPISRWKITGELFFGEGSRLTVL.

This clone was observed once. V is TRBV2 and J is TRBJ1-1; unclear D gene. The CDR3 has 13 residues. From germline, CDR1 is SNHLY and CDR2 FYNNEI. V was trimmed by 8 bases and J by 4 bases, leaving 14 bases between them. The CDR3 sequence is CASVPTGSTEAFF. The CDR3 DNA follows: TGTGCCAGCGTCCCGACTGGAAGCACTGAAGCTTTCTTT.